The next 19 T cell receptor beta chains were all read from a single sample in a study of blood T cell repertoires in COVID-19. This table comes from immunoSEQ multiplex PCR, and its TCRdb copy is limited to in-frame clones, with some not included. This sample carries approximately 50,000 clones, 85% of them seen once, and the ten largest clones take 9.5% to 13%. The sample comprised peripheral blood. The receptor source for this set is a human donor in a cohort sampled during active COVID-19.

The rearrangement uses TRBV7-9 and TRBJ2-5, with 13 bases fitting TRBD2. The CDR3 has 16 residues. Germline V gene data show CDR1 as SEHNR and CDR2 as FQNEAQ (reference sequence). The V and J ends lost 5 bases and 4 bases, in that order; junction bases with no gene match: 7. CDR3: CASSKTSGRAGETQYF. The CDR3 DNA reads TGTGCCAGCAGCAAAACTAGCGGGAGGGCCGGAGAGACCCAGTACTTC.

The chain uses TRBV29-1 and TRBJ1-2; perhaps TRBD1 as D (6 bases). V was trimmed by 4 bases and J by 4 bases, leaving 10 bases between them. This CDR3 is built from 12 residues. The germline CDR1 and CDR2 sequences are SQVTM and ANQGSEA. The CDR3, as DNA: TGCAGCGTTGCACAGGGCGCCTATGGCTACACCTTC. Protein sequence: CSVAQGAYGYTF.

This clone came up a few times. This chain uses TRBV28 with TRBJ2-7; D unclear. The CDR3 runs 15 residues. Trimming pared 6 bases from V and 0 bases from J, leaving 15 bases between. Germline V gives CDR1 MDHEN, CDR2 SYDVKM. The DNA of the CDR3 is TGTGCCAGCAGAGTTCGAGCACAGAGCTCCTACGAGCAGTACTTC. Its protein product is CASRVRAQSSYEQYF.

This chain links TRBV9 with TRBJ2-7; D perhaps matches TRBD1 (8 bases). Trimming stripped 4 bases from V and 6 bases from J, with 14 bases between. Germline CDR1 and CDR2: SGDLS and YYNGEE. This CDR3 contains 13 residues. The CDR3 DNA sequence: TGTGCCAGCAGCCCCGGGGGGACAGGCGAGCAGTACTTC. This codes for CASSPGGTGEQYF.

The chain uses TRBV5-4 and TRBJ2-5; TRBD2 matches at 10 bases. In germline, CDR1 is SGHNT, CDR2 YYREEE (reference sequence). The CDR3 spans 14 residues. J lost 4 bases, V lost 3 bases, and 3 bases had no gene match. In nucleotides, the CDR3 is TGTGCCAGCAGCTCCCGGACTAGCGGAGAGACCCAGTACTTC. Its translation is CASSSRTSGETQYF.

The V call is TRBV28, the J call TRBJ2-4; possible D gene TRBD2, 6 bases. CDR3 length equals 15 residues. V was shortened by 4 bases and J by 9 bases, with 19 bases between the two germline ends. Germline loops: CDR1 MDHEN, CDR2 SYDVKM. CDR3: CASSWQGTVGGIQYF. As DNA, the CDR3 is TGTGCCAGCAGTTGGCAGGGCACCGTGGGGGGCATTCAGTACTTC.

The V call is TRBV5-6, the J call TRBJ2-3; weak D call: TRBD1 (6 bases). V was trimmed by 2 bases and J by 0 bases, leaving 13 bases between them. The CDR3 runs to 16 residues. Germline lookup yields CDR1 SGHDT and CDR2 YYEEEE. CDR3 amino acids: CASSFRGPRSTDTQYF. The CDR3 DNA is TGTGCCAGCAGCTTCAGGGGTCCTAGGAGCACAGATACGCAGTATTTT.

This clone was counted only a few times. The chain has TRBV2 and TRBJ1-2; 8 nucleotides line up with TRBD1. The germline gives CDR1 SNHLY, CDR2 FYNNEI. The CDR3 is 14 amino acids. Trimming at V came to 9 bases and at J to 8 bases, leaving 14 bases not matched to a gene. CDR3 DNA: TGTGCCAGTAGAGCCGGGACAGGAGACGTGGGCTACACCTTC. Amino acids: CASRAGTGDVGYTF. The full variable domain, rest sourced from reference TRBV2 and TRBJ1-2, is EPEVTQTPSHQVTQMGQEVILRCVPISNHLYFYWYRQILGQKVEFLVSFYNNEISEKSEIFDDQFSVERPDGSNFTLKIRSTKLEDSAMYFCASRAGTGDVGYTFGSGTRLTVV.

The rearrangement uses TRBV6-5 and TRBJ2-6, with D possibly TRBD1 on 5 matching bases. This CDR3 is built from 14 residues. V lost 6 bases to trimming and J lost 2 bases, with 8 bases between them. The V gene's germline CDR1 is MNHEY and CDR2 SVGAGI. The CDR3 loop reads CASRGQTGANVLTF. The CDR3, as DNA: TGTGCCAGCAGAGGACAAACTGGGGCCAACGTCCTGACTTTC.

The chain combines TRBV11-2 with TRBJ2-5; TRBD2 is a possible D gene (5 bases). V gave up 4 bases and J gave up 5 bases, with 17 bases separating them. CDR3 length equals 15 residues. The germline CDR1 and CDR2 sequences are SGHAT and FQNNGV. CDR3 loop: CASSSSAYRGETQYF. CDR3 DNA sequence: TGTGCCAGCAGCTCCAGTGCCTATCGAGGGGAGACCCAGTACTTC.

Remarks on this clone: The sample holds other DNA sequences that translate to the same CDR3. The chain couples TRBV7-8 to TRBJ2-7; D unresolved. Trimming stripped 6 bases from V and 3 bases from J, with 15 bases between. Germline V gene data show CDR1 as SGHVS and CDR2 as FQNEAQ. This CDR3 has 14 residues. The CDR3 region is CASSGTQTGYEQYF. CDR3 nucleotides: TGTGCCAGCAGTGGAACTCAGACGGGCTACGAGCAGTACTTC.

The V call is TRBV15, the J call TRBJ2-5; D ambiguous. The germline V and J ends were trimmed by 1 base and 3 bases, with 12 bases remaining between them. The germline CDR1 and CDR2 sequences are LNHNV and YYDKDF (reference sequence). The CDR3 is made up of 15 amino acids. The CDR3 DNA is TGTGCCACCAGCAGAGCTTCCCGCCGGGAAGAGACCCAGTACTTC. Residues: CATSRASRREETQYF.

The CDR3 loop reads CASSLEGRGENIQYF. The CDR3 bases are TGTGCCAGCAGCTTAGAGGGCAGGGGCGAAAACATTCAGTACTTC. V gene TRBV7-2 combines with J gene TRBJ2-4; maybe TRBD1 (6 bases). The V gene's germline CDR1 is SGHTA and CDR2 FQGNSA. There are 15 residues in the CDR3. The V and J ends lost 1 base and 5 bases respectively, with 12 bases between them.

The chain joins TRBV27 to TRBJ1-5, with D perhaps matching TRBD1 (6 bases). The germline gives CDR1 MNHEY, CDR2 SMNVEV (reference sequence). V was trimmed by 6 bases and J by 7 bases, leaving 16 bases between them. The CDR3 has 14 amino acids. CDR3 sequence reads: CASSPQGPWQPQHF. Written as DNA, the CDR3 is TGTGCCAGCAGCCCACAGGGACCATGGCAGCCCCAGCATTTT.

In its sample, this clone was seen a few times. V is TRBV19 and J is TRBJ1-2; D is possibly TRBD1 (5 bases). Looked up from germline, CDR1 is LNHDA and CDR2 is SQIVND (reference sequence). The length of the CDR3 is 15 residues. Trimming cost V 4 bases and J 5 bases, with 17 bases left between them. In DNA, the CDR3 is TGTGCCAGTAGTACCCCCGGGACTGCCCTATATGGCTACACCTTC. Amino acids: CASSTPGTALYGYTF.

CDR3 DNA sequence: TGTGCCAGCTCCCACACAGGGAAAGTCTCCTACGAGCAGTACTTC. Encoded protein: CASSHTGKVSYEQYF. The chain links TRBV18 to TRBJ2-7; tentative D call: TRBD1 (6 bases). The CDR3 totals 15 residues. The germline V gene has CDR1 KGHSH and CDR2 LQKENI. V was pared by 6 bases and J by 0 bases, with 15 bases between.

The chain recombines TRBV28 with TRBJ2-1, with unresolved D. Trimming stripped 5 bases from V and 7 bases from J, with 21 bases between. This CDR3 spans 16 amino acids. CDR1 and CDR2 from the germline V gene are MDHEN and SYDVKM. The chain's CDR3 is CASSTLLNGHGNEQFF. In DNA form, the CDR3 reads TGTGCCAGCAGTACACTGCTGAACGGCCACGGGAATGAGCAGTTCTTC.

The rearrangement joins TRBV5-4 to TRBJ2-2; 7 nucleotides align to TRBD1. In germline, CDR1 is SGHNT, CDR2 YYREEE (reference sequence). CDR3 size: 16 residues. The trim removed 0 bases at V and 5 bases at J, leaving 7 bases unmatched. The CDR3 spells CASSLAPGGDTGELFF. DNA for the CDR3: TGTGCCAGCAGCTTGGCCCCAGGGGGAGATACCGGGGAGCTGTTTTTT.

To note about this clone: The sample holds other DNA sequences that translate to the same CDR3. The rearrangement uses TRBV9 and TRBJ1-1; tentatively, D is TRBD1 (5 bases). Germline CDR1 SGDLS, CDR2 YYNGEE. The V end lost 2 bases, the J end lost 2 bases, and 7 bases lay between the germline ends. The CDR3 length is 13 residues. The CDR3 coding sequence is TGTGCCAGCAGCGTCGACAGAAACACTGAAGCTTTCTTT. This codes for CASSVDRNTEAFF.